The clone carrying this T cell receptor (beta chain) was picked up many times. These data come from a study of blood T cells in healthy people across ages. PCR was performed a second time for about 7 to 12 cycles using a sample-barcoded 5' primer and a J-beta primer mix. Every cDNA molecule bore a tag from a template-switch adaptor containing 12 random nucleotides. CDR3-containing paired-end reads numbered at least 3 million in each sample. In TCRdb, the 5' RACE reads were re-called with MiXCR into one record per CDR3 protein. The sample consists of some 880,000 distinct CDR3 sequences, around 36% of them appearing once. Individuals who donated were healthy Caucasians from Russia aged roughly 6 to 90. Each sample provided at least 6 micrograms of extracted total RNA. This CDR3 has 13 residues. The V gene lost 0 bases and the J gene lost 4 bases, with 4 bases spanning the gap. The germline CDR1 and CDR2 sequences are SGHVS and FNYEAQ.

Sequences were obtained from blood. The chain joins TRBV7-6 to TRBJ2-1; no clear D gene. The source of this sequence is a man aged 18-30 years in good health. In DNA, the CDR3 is TGTGCCAGCAGCTTAGCGGTATACAATGAGCAGTTCTTC. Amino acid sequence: CASSLAVYNEQFF.